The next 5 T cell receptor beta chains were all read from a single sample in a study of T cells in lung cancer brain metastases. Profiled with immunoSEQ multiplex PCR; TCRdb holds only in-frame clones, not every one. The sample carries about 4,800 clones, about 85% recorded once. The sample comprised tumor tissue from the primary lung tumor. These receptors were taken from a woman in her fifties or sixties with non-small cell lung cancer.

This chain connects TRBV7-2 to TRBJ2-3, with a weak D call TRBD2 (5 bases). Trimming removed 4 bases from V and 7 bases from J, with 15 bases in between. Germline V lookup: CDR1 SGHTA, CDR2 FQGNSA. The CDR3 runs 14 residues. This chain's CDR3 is CASSSAGPLNTQYF. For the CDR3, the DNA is TGTGCCAGCAGCTCGGCGGGCCCCCTAAATACGCAGTATTTT.

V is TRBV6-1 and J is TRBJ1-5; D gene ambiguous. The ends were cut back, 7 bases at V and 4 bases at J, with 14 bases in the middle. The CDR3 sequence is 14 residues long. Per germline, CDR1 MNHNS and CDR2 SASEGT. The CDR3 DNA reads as TGTGCCAGCAAAGGTATAAACAGTAATCAGCCCCAGCATTTT. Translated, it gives CASKGINSNQPQHF.

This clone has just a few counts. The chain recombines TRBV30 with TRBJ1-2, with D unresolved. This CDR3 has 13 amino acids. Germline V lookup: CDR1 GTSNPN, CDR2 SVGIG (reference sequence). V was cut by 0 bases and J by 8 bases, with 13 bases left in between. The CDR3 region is CAWSVMGFSGYTF. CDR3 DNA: TGTGCCTGGAGTGTAATGGGGTTCTCCGGCTACACCTTC.

The CDR3 region is CASSEPRGSGNTIYF. The CDR3 DNA reads as TGCGCCAGCAGTGAGCCCCGGGGTTCTGGAAACACCATATATTTT. The gene calls are TRBV10-2 and TRBJ1-3; D gene ambiguous. This CDR3 has 15 residues. Germline V gene data show CDR1 as WSHSY and CDR2 as SAAADI. V lost 2 bases and J 1 base, leaving 9 bases between the germline ends.

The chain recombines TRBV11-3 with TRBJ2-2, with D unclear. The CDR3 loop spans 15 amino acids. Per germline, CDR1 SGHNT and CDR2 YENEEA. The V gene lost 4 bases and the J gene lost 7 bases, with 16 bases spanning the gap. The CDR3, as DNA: TGTGCCAGCAGCTCCTTGGGCAGGTCGGGCGGGGAGCTGTTTTTT. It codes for CASSSLGRSGGELFF.